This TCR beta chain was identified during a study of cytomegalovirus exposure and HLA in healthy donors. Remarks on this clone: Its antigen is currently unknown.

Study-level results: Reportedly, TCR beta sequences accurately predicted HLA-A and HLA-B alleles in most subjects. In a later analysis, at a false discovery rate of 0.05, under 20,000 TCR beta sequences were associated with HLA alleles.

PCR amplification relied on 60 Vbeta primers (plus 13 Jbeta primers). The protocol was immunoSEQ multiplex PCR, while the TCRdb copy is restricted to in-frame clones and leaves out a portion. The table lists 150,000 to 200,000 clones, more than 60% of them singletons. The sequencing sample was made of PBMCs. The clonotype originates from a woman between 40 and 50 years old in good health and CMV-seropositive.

This CDR3 is CSVPTSGIATTGEQFF. The DNA of the CDR3 is TGCAGCGTCCCGACTAGCGGGATTGCAACTACAGGTGAGCAGTTCTTC. The V and J genes are TRBV29-1 and TRBJ2-1; 11 bases align to TRBD2. V gave up 6 bases and J gave up 9 bases; unmatched junction bases: 16. Germline lookup yields CDR1 SQVTM and CDR2 ANQGSEA. The CDR3 has 16 residues.